Listed below are T cell receptor beta chains from one sample, sequenced in a study of T cell responses to AZD1222 COVID-19 vaccine. Sequencing was performed with immunoSEQ multiplex PCR; in TCRdb, only in-frame clones are kept and a portion is missing. In the table there are roughly 100,000 clones, 80% to 90% of which are singletons. The sequencing here drew on peripheral blood, taken on day 0 of AZD1222 vaccination. The receptors were sampled from an adult in good health. The CDR3 runs from the conserved cysteine through the conserved F or W. The order of the fields is J gene, V gene, CDR3 protein.

>TRBJ1-5|TRBV6-2/TRBV6-3
CASSLTSYSNQPQHF
>TRBJ1-5|TRBV19
CASSTHRDSNQPQHF
>TRBJ2-3|TRBV6-2/TRBV6-3
CASSTMLQPTSTDTQYF
>TRBJ2-5|TRBV7-8
CASSLWTSGTGETQYF
>TRBJ1-1|TRBV6-6
CASSLVNTEAFF
>TRBJ2-3|TRBV11-2
CASSLVGREDTQYF
>TRBJ1-5|TRBV6-2/TRBV6-3
CASSSLTDSNQPQHF
>TRBJ2-1|TRBV5-1
CASSSANEQFF
>TRBJ2-7|TRBV19
CASTRQGGTYEQYF
>TRBJ2-5|TRBV2
CASSQGLDGYF